This T cell receptor (beta chain) originates from a study of shared clonotypes between healthy human individuals. Study-wide results and limits: On the whole, naive subsets had larger estimated richness than memory subsets had.

Germline CDR1 reads MDHEN; CDR2 reads SYDVKM. CDR3 length equals 21 residues. The V and J ends lost 6 bases and 0 bases, in that order; junction bases with no gene match: 19. As concerns this clone: The antigen is not known.

Clones were read by immunoSEQ multiplex PCR, and TCRdb kept only the in-frame ones, dropping some. The table shows around 2.5 million clones, with approximately 94% occurring only once. The sequence came from a man in his late teens or twenties in good health. Some clones in this sample may be carry-over from other donors' samples. The chain links TRBV28 to TRBJ1-5; 11 bases match TRBD1. The source material was naive CD4+ T cells from PBMCs. Described subset: CD45RA+ positively selected. CDR3 region: CASRPLHLRDRGGNSNQPQHF. Written as DNA, the CDR3 is TGTGCCAGCAGGCCCCTACACCTCCGGGACAGGGGGGGCAATAGCAATCAGCCCCAGCATTTT.